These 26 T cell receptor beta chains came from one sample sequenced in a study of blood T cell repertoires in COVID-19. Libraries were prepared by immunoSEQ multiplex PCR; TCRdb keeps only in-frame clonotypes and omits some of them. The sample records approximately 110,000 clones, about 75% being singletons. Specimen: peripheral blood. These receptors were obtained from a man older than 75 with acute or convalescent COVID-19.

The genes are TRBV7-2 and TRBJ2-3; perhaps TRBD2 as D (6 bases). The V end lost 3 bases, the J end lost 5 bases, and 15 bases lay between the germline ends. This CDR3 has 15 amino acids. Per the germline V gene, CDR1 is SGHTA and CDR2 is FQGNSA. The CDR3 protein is CASSLSGRVGDTQYF. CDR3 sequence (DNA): TGTGCCAGCAGCTTGTCCGGGAGAGTGGGAGATACGCAGTATTTT. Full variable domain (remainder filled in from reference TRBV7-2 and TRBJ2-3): GAGVSQSPSNKVTEKGKDVELRCDPISGHTALYWYRQSLGQGLEFLIYFQGNSAPDKSGLPSDRFSAERTGGSVSTLTIQRTQQEDSAVYLCASSLSGRVGDTQYFGPGTRLTVL.

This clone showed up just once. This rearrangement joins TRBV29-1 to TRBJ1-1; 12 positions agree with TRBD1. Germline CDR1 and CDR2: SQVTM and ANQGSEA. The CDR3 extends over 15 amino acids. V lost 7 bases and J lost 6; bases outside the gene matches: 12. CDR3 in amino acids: CSAGDRGRVVSEAFF. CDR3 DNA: TGCAGCGCCGGGGACAGGGGGCGCGTCGTATCTGAAGCTTTCTTT.

CDR3 nucleotides: TGCGCCAGCACCCCAGGGACTAGCGGATACGAGCAGTACTTC. The encoded protein is CASTPGTSGYEQYF. V gene TRBV23-1 combines with J gene TRBJ2-7, with 11 bases lining up with TRBD2. TRBV23-1 is labeled an ORF, and its function is uncertain. The CDR3 covers 14 residues. The junction had 6 bases not matched to a gene; V was cut back by 7 bases and J by 4 bases.

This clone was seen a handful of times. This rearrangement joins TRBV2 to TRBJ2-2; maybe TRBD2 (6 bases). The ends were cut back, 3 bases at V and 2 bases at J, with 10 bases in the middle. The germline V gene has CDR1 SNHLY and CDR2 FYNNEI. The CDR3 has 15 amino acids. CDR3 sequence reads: CASSEAGINTGELFF. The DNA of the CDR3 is TGTGCCAGCAGTGAGGCGGGGATCAACACCGGGGAGCTGTTTTTT.

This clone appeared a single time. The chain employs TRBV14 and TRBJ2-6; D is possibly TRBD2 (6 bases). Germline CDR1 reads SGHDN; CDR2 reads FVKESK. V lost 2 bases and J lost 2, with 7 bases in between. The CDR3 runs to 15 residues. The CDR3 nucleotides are TGTGCCAGCAGCCAAACGGGGGCTGGGGCCAACGTCCTGACTTTC. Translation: CASSQTGAGANVLTF.

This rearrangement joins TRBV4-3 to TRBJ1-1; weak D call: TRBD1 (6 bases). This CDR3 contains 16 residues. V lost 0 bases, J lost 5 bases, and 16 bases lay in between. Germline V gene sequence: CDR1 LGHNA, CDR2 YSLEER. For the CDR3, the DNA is TGCGCCAGCAGCCAAGACTCAGTTGTGAGGGGGACTGAAGCTTTCTTT. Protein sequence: CASSQDSVVRGTEAFF.

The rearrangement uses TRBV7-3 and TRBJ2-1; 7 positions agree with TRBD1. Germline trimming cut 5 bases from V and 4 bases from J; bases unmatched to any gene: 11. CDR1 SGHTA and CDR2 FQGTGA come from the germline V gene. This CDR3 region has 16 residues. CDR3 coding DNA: TGTGCCAGCAGCCCCCTCAGGACAGGCAATTACAATGAGCAGTTCTTC. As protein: CASSPLRTGNYNEQFF.

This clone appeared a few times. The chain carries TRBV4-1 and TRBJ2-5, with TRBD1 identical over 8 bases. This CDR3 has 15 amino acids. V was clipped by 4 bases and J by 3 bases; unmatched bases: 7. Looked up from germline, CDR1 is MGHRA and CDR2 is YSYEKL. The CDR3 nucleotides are TGCGCCAGCAGCCTGCGGACAGGGCCGAAAGAGACCCAGTACTTC. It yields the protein CASSLRTGPKETQYF.

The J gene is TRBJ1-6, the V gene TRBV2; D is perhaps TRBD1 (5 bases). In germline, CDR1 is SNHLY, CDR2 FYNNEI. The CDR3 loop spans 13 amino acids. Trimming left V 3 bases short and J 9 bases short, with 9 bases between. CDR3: CASSEPGISPLHF. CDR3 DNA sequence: TGTGCCAGCAGTGAGCCAGGGATTTCACCCCTCCACTTT.

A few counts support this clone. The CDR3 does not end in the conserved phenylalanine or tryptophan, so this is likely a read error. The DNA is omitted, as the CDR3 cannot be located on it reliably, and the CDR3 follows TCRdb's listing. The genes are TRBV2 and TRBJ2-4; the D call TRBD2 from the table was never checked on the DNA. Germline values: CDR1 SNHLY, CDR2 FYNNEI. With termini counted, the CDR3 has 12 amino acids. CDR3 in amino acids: CASSTGLAGGGI.

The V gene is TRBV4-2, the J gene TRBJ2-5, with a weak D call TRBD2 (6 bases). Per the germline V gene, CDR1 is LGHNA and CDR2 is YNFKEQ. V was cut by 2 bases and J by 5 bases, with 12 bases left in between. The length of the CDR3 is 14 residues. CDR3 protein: CASSQPGVRETQYF. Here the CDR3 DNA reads TGTGCCAGCAGCCAACCGGGGGTGAGGGAGACCCAGTACTTC.

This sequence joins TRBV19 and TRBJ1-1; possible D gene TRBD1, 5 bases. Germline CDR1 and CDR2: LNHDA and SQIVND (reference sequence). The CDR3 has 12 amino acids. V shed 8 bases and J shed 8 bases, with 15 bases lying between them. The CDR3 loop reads CASDLDRTEAFF. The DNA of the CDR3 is TGTGCCAGTGACCTCGACAGAACAGAAGCTTTCTTT.

CDR3 nucleotide sequence: TGTGCCAGCAGCGCAGGACAGGACCTATGGGAGACCCAGTACTTC. Translating gives CASSAGQDLWETQYF. J is TRBJ2-5 and V is TRBV2, with 7 bases that match TRBD1. V was pared by 6 bases and J by 5 bases, with 12 bases of the junction left unmatched. Germline V lookup: CDR1 SNHLY, CDR2 FYNNEI. The CDR3 loop spans 15 amino acids.

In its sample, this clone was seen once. In DNA, the CDR3 is TGTGCCAGCAGTTCCGGACTTAACTATGGCTACACCTTC. Protein sequence: CASSSGLNYGYTF. The chain carries TRBV28 and TRBJ1-2; D is uncertain. CDR3 length equals 13 residues. CDR1 and CDR2 from the germline V gene are MDHEN and SYDVKM. V lost 4 bases to trimming and J lost 1 base, with 7 bases between them.

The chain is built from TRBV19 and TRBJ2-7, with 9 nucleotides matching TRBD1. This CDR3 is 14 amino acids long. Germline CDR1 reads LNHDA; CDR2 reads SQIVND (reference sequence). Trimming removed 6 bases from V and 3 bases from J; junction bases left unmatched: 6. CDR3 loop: CASSRDRADYEQYF. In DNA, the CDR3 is TGTGCCAGTAGCCGGGACAGGGCGGACTACGAGCAGTACTTC. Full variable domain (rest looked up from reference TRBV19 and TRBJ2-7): DGGITQSPKYLFRKEGQNVTLSCEQNLNHDAMYWYRQDPGQGLRLIYYSQIVNDFQKGDIAEGYSVSREKKESFPLTVTSAQKNPTAFYLCASSRDRADYEQYFGPGTRLTVT.

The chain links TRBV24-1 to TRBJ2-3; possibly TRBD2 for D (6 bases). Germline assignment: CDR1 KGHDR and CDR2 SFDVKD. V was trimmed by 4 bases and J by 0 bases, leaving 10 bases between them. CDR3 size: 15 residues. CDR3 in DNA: TGTGCCACCAGTGACACTAGCACTAGCACAGATACGCAGTATTTT. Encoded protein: CATSDTSTSTDTQYF.

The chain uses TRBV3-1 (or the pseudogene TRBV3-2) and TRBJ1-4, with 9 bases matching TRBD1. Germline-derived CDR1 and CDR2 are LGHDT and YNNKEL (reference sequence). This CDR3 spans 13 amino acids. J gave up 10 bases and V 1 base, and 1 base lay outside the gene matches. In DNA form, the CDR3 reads TGTGCCAGCAGCCAAGGGGACAGGGTAAAACTGTTTTTT. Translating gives CASSQGDRVKLFF.

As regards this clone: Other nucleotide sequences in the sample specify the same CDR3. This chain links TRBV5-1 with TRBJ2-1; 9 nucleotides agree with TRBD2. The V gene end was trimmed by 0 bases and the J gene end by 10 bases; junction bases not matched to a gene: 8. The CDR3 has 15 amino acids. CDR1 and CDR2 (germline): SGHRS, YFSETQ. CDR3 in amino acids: CASSLGLAGEGEQFF. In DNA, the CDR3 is TGCGCCAGCAGCTTGGGGTTAGCGGGAGAAGGGGAGCAGTTCTTC.

CDR3 residues: CASSLGRGAGENTIYF. DNA for the CDR3: TGTGCCAGCAGTTTGGGGAGGGGCGCTGGGGAAAACACCATATATTTT. The gene calls are TRBV28 and TRBJ1-3, with TRBD1 as a possible D gene (5 bases). V was shortened by 3 bases and J by 6 bases, with 18 bases between the two germline ends. Per the germline V gene, CDR1 is MDHEN and CDR2 is SYDVKM. The CDR3 runs to 16 residues.

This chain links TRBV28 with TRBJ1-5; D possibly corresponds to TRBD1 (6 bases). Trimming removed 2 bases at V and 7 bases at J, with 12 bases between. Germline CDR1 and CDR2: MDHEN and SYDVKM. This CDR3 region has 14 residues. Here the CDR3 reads CASSLGGARQPQHF. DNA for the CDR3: TGTGCCAGCAGTTTAGGGGGGGCGCGGCAGCCCCAGCATTTT.

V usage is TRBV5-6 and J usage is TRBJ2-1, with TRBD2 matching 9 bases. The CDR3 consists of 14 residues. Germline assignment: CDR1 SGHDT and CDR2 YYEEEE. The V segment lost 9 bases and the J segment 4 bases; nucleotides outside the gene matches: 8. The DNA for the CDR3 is TGTGCCACCTCCGGGACTAGCCGTTACAATGAGCAGTTCTTC. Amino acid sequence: CATSGTSRYNEQFF.

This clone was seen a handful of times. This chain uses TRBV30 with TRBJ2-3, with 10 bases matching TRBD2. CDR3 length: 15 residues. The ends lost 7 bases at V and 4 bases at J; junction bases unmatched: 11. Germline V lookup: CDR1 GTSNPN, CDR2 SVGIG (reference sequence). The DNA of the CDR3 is TGTGCCTCCACCTCGTTAGCGGGAGGCTCAGATACGCAGTATTTT. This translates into CASTSLAGGSDTQYF. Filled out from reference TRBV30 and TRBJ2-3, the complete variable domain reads SQTIHQWPATLVQPVGSPLSLECTVEGTSNPNLYWYRQAAGRGLQLLFYSVGIGQISSEVPQNLSASRPQDRQFILSSKKLLLSDSGFYLCASTSLAGGSDTQYFGPGTRLTVL.

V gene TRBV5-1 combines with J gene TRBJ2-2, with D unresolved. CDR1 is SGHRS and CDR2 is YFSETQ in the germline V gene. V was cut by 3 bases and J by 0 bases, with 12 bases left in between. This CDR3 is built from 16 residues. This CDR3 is CASSSADIPNTGELFF. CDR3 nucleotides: TGCGCCAGCAGCTCGGCGGATATCCCGAACACCGGGGAGCTGTTTTTT.

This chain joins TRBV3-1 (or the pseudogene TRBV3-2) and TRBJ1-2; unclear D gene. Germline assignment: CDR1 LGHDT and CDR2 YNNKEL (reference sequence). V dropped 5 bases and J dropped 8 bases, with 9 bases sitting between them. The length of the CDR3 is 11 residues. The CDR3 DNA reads TGTGCCAGCAGCTATACGGGAGGCTACACCTTC. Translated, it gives CASSYTGGYTF.

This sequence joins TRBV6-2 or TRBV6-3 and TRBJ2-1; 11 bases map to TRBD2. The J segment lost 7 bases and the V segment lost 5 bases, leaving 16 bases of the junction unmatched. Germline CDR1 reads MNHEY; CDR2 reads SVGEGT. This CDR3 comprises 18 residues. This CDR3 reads CASSTPPSGRTLDNEQFF. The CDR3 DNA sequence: TGTGCCAGCAGTACCCCGCCTAGCGGGAGGACTTTAGATAATGAGCAGTTCTTC.

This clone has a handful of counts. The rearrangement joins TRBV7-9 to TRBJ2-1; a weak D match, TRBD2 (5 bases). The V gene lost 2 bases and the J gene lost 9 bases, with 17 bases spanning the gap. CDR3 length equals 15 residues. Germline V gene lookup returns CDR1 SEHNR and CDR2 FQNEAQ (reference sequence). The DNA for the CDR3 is TGTGCCAGCAGCTTAAATATTGGAGGTTCCCGTGAGCAGTTCTTC. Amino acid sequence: CASSLNIGGSREQFF. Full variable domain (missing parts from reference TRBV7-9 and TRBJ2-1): DTGVSQNPRHKITKRGQNVTFRCDPISEHNRLYWYRQTLGQGPEFLTYFQNEAQLEKSRLLSDRFSAERPKGSFSTLEIQRTEQGDSAMYLCASSLNIGGSREQFFGPGTRLTVL.